Below are 6 T cell receptor beta chains sequenced from a single sample in a study of lung T cells in sarcoidosis with Löfgren's syndrome. Each CDR3 protein is one row after TCRdb ran MiXCR on the reads. The repertoire holds some 65,000 distinct CDR3 sequences, with over 20% as singletons. The sample was CD4+ T cells from PBMCs. The receptors originated from a human donor with sarcoidosis (Löfgren's syndrome or another form), or a control subject (not recorded which).

In this sample, this clonotype turned up many times. This chain joins TRBV7-2 and TRBJ2-3, with D possibly being TRBD1 (5 bases). CDR1 and CDR2 from the germline V gene are SGHTA and FQGNSA. Between the trimmed V and J ends, which lost 5 bases and 2 bases, there was a span of 14 bases. The CDR3 is made up of 15 amino acids. In DNA form, the CDR3 reads TGTGCCAGCAGCCCCCGAATGGACATCACAGATACGCAGTATTTT. Protein product: CASSPRMDITDTQYF.

The table lists this clonotype with a few counts. CDR3: CASSSPHPGPPQHF. The CDR3 DNA reads TGTGCCAGCAGTTCTCCCCATCCGGGGCCTCCGCAGCATTTT. The chain recombines TRBV28 with TRBJ1-5; tentatively, D is TRBD1 (5 bases). With 4 bases removed from V and 13 bases from J, the gap between germline ends came to 20 bases. CDR1 and CDR2 (germline): MDHEN, SYDVKM. CDR3 size: 14 residues.

This clonotype was recorded many times. One end of the junction fails to match germline, which may point to a read error. The chain combines TRBV20-1 with TRBJ2-3; possible D gene TRBD2, 6 bases. The germline gives CDR1 DFQATT, CDR2 SNEGSKA (reference sequence). CDR3 length: 12 residues. The CDR3 reads CCAGRVSDTQYF. CDR3 nucleotides: TGCTGTGCCGGGAGAGTGTCAGATACGCAGTATTTT.

In this sample, this clonotype turned up many times. The chain links TRBV28 to TRBJ2-7; TRBD1 might be the D (5 bases). This CDR3 is 13 amino acids long. Germline CDR1 reads MDHEN; CDR2 reads SYDVKM. Trimming pared 2 bases from V and 8 bases from J, leaving 13 bases between. The CDR3 nucleotides are TGTGCCAGCAGTTTAGTCAGGGCCAGCCAGCAGTACTTC. This sequence encodes CASSLVRASQQYF.

Many counts were recorded for this clonotype. The gene calls are TRBV12-3 or TRBV12-4 and TRBJ1-2; D is uncertain. The CDR3 contains 16 residues. The germline V and J ends were trimmed by 2 bases and 1 base, with 14 bases remaining between them. In DNA, the CDR3 is TGTGCCAGCAGTTTAAGGGCAGCAACACTTAACTATGGCTACACCTTC. This translates into CASSLRAATLNYGYTF.

The V call is TRBV28, the J call TRBJ2-1; D is possibly TRBD1 (6 bases). Per germline, CDR1 MDHEN and CDR2 SYDVKM. The CDR3 is made up of 15 amino acids. Trimming took 4 bases from V and 6 from J, leaving 16 bases between them. In DNA form, the CDR3 reads TGTGCCAGCAGTTCCATAGGACAGCTTATCAATGAGCAGTTCTTC. It codes for CASSSIGQLINEQFF.